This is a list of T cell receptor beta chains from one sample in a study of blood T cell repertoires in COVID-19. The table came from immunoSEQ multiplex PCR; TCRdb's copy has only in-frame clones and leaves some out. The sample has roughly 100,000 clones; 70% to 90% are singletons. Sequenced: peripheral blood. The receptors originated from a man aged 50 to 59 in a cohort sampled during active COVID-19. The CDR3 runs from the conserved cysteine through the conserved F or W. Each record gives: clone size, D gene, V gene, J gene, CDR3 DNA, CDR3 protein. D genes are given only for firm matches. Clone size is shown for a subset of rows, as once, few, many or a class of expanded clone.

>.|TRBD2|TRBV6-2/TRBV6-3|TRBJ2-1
TGTGCCAGCAGTTCTAGCGGGGGTGCGGTTAATGAGCAGTTCTTC
CASSSSGGAVNEQFF
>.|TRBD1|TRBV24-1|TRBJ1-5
TGTGCCACCAGCCGGGGACAGGGGGCGAATCAGCCCCAGCATTTT
CATSRGQGANQPQHF
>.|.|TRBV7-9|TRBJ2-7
TGTGCCAGCAGCTTCACCGGGACCTACGAGCAGTACTTC
CASSFTGTYEQYF
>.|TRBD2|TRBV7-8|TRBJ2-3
TGTGCCAGCAGCCGGCGGGGGGGAAGCACAGATACGCAGTATTTT
CASSRRGGSTDTQYF
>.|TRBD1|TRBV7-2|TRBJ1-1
TGTGCCAGCAGCCTAGGCTTAGGGACAGGGGGCACTGAAGCTTTCTTT
CASSLGLGTGGTEAFF
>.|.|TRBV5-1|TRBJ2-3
TGCGCCAGCAGGTCGGGGGGCCCGGGAGATACGCAGTATTTT
CASRSGGPGDTQYF
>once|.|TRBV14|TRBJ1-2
TGTGCCAGCAGCCGCGACAGGAACCCTCACTATGGCTACACCTTC
CASSRDRNPHYGYTF
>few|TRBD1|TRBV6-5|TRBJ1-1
TGTGCCAGCAACTTACAGGGGGCGGCAGGTGAAGCTTTCTTT
CASNLQGAAGEAFF
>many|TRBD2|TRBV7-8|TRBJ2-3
TGTGCCAGCAGCTTAGTGGCGGGGAGGGGTCAGGATACGCAGTATTTT
CASSLVAGRGQDTQYF
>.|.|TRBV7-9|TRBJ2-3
TGTGCCAGCAGCTCCGGAATCCTCAGGCGTCAGGGCTGGACAGATACGCAGTATTTT
CASSSGILRRQGWTDTQYF
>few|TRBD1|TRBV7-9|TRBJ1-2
TGTGCCAGCAGCTTGGGTGACAGGGGCTATGCTAACTATGGCTACACCTTC
CASSLGDRGYANYGYTF
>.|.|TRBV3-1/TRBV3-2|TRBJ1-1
TGTGCCAGCAGCCAAGTTGGAGGTTTCACTGAAGCTTTCTTT
CASSQVGGFTEAFF
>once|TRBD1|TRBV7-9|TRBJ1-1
TGTGCCAGCAGCGCAGAGACAGGGTGGAACACTGAAGCTTTCTTT
CASSAETGWNTEAFF
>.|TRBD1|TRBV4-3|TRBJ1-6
TGCGCCAGCAGCCAGGGACCCGGACAGGGGTTAGACTCACCCCTCCACTTT
CASSQGPGQGLDSPLHF
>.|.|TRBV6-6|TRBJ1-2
TGTGCCAGCAGGGCCTCTGGACAGAACTATGGCTACACCTTC
CASRASGQNYGYTF
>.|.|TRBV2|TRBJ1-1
TGTGCCAGCCTAAGGGGCGCAGAAGCTTTCTTT
CASLRGAEAFF
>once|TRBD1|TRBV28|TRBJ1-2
TGTGCCAGCAGCCCCCTAGGGACAGGGGCCCAACCTAACTATGGCTACACCTTC
CASSPLGTGAQPNYGYTF
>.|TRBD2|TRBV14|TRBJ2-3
TGTGCCAGCAGCCATGAAGCGGGGACTGTAACAGATACGCAGTATTTT
CASSHEAGTVTDTQYF
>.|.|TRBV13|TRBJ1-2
TGTGCCAGCAGCCAAGGACAACTCAATGGCTACACCTTC
CASSQGQLNGYTF
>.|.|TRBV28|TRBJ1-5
TGTGCCAGCATCTCTATCGGGACTCAAAATCAGCCCCAGCATTTT
CASISIGTQNQPQHF
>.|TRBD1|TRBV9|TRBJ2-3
TGTGCCAGCAGCACCCGACGGACAGGGCTGGATACGCAGTATTTT
CASSTRRTGLDTQYF
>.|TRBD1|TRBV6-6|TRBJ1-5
TGTGCCAGCAGTCAAACCGCTACAGGGGTAGGTCATCAGCCCCAGCATTTT
CASSQTATGVGHQPQHF
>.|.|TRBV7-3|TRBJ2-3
TGTGCCAGCAGCTTAAACGGGGGGCCCATTGTGGATACGCAGTATTTT
CASSLNGGPIVDTQYF
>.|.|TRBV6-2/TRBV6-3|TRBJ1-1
TGTGCCAGCAGTTACGGCGGGGGAGGAGGGACTGAAGCTTTCTTT
CASSYGGGGGTEAFF
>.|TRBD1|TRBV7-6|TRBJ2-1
TGTGCCAGCAGCAAGGGACAGGGGTCCTACAATGAGCAGTTCTTC
CASSKGQGSYNEQFF
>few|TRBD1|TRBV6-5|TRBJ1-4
TGTGCCAGCAGTACTGCCGGGACAGCGGCTGAAAAACTGTTTTTT
CASSTAGTAAEKLFF
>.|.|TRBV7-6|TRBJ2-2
TGTGCCAGCAGCCTGGGAGCGAACACCGGGGAGCTGTTTTTT
CASSLGANTGELFF
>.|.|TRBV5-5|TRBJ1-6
TGTGCCAGCAGCTTGGTTGTTCTTTCGGGGAATTCACCCCTCCACTTT
CASSLVVLSGNSPLHF
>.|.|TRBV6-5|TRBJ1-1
TGTGCCAGTAACCTGGGGGGAAGGAGCACTGAAGCTTTCTTT
CASNLGGRSTEAFF
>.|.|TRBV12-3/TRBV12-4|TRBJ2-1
TGTGCCAGCAGTTCGCCAGGGATCAATGAGCAGTTCTTC
CASSSPGINEQFF
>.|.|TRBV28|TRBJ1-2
TGTGCCAGCAAACAGCTTTATGGCTACACCTTC
CASKQLYGYTF
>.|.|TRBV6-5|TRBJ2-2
TGTGCCAGCTTGACGGGACAATGGAACACCGGGGAGCTGTTTTTT
CASLTGQWNTGELFF